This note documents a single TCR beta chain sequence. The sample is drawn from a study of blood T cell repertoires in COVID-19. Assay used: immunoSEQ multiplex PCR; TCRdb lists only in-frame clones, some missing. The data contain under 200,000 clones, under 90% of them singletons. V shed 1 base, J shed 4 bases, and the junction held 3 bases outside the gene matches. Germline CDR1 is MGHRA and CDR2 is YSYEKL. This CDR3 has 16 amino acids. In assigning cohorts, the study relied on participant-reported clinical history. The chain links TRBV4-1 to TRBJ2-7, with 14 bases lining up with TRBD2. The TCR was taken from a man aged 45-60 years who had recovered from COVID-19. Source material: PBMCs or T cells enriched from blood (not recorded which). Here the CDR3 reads CASSQGLAGGQYEQYF. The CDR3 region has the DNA TGCGCCAGCAGCCAAGGACTAGCGGGGGGGCAGTACGAGCAGTACTTC.